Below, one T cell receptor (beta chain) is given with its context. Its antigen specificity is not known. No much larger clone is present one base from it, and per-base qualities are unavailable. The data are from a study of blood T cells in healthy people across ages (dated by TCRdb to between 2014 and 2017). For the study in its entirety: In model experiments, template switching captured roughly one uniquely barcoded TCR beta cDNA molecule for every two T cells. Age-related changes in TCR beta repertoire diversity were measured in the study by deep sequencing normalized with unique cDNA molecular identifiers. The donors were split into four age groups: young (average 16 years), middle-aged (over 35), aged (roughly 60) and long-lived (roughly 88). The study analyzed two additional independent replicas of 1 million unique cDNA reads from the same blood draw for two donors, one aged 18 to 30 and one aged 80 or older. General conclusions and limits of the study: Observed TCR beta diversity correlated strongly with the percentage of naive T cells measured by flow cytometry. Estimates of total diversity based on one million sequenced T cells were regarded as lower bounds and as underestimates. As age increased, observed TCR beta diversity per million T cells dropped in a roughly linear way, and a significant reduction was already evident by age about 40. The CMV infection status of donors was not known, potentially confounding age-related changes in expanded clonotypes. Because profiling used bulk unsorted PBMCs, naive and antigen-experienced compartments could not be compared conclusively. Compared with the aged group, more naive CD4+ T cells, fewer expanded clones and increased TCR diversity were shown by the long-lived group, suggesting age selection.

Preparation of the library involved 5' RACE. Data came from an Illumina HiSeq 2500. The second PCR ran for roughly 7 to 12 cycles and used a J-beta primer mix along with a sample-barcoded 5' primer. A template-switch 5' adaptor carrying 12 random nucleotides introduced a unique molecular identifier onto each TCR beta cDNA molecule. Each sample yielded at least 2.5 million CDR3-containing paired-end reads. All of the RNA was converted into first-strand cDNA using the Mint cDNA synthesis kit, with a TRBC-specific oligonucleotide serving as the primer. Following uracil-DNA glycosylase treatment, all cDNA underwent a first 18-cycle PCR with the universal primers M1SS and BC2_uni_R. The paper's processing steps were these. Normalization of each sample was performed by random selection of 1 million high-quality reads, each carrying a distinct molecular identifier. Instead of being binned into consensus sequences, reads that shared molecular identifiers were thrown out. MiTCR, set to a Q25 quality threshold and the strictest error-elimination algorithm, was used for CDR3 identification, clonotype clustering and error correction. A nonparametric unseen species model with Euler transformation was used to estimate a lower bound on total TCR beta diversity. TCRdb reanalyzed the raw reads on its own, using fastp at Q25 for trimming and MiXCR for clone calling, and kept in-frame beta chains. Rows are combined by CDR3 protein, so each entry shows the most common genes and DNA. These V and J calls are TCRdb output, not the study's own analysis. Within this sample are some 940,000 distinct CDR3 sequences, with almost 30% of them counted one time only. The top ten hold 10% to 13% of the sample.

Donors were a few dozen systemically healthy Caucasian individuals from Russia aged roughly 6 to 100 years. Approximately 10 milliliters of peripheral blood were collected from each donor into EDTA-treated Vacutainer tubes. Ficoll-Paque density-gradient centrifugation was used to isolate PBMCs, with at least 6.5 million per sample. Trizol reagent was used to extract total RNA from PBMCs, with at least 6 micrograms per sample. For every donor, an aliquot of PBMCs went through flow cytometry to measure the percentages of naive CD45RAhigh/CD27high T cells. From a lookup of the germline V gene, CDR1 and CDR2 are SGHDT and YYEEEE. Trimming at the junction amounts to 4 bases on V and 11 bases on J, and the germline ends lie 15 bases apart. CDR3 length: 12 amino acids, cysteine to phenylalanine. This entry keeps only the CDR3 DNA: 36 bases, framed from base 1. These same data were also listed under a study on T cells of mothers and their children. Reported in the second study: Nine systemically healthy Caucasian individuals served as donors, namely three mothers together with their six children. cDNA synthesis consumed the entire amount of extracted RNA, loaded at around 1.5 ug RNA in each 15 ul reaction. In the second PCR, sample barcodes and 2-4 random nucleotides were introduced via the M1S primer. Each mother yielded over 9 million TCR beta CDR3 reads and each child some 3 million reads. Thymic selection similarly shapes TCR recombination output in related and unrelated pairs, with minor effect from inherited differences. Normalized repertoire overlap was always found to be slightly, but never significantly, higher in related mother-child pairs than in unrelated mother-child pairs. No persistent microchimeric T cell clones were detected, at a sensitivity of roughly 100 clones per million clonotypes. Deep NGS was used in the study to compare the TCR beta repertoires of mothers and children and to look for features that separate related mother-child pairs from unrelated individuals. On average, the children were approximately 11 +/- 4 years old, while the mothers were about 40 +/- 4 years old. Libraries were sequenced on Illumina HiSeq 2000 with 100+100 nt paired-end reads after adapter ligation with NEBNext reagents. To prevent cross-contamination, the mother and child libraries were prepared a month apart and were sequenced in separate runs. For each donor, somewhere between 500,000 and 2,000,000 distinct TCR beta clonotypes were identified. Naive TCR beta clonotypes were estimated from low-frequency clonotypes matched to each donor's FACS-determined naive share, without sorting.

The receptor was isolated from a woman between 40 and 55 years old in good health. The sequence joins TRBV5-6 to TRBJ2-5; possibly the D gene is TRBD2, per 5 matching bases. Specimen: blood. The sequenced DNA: TGTGCCAGCAGCCGCCACGGGAATGAGCAGTACTTC. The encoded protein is CASSRHGNEQYF.